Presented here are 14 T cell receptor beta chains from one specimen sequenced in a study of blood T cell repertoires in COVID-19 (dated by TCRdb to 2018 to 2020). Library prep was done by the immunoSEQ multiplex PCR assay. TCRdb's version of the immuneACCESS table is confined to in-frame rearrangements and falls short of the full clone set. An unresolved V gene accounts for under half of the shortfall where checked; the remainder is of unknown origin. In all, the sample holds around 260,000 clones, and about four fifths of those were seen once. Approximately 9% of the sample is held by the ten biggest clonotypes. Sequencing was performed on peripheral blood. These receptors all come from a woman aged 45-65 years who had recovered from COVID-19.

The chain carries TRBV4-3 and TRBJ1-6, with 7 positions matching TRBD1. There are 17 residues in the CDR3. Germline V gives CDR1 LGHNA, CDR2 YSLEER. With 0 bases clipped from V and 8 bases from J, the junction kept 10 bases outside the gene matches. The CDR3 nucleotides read TGCGCCAGCAGCCAAGATCAGGGGGTTGGACCCCATTCACCCCTCCACTTT. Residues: CASSQDQGVGPHSPLHF.

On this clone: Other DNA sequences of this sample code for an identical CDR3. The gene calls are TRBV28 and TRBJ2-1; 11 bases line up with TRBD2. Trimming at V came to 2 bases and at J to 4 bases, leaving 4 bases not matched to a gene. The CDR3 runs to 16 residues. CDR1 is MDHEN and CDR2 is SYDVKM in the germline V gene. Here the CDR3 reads CASSLVTSGSYNEQFF. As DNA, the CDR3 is TGTGCCAGCAGTTTAGTAACTAGCGGGAGTTACAATGAGCAGTTCTTC.

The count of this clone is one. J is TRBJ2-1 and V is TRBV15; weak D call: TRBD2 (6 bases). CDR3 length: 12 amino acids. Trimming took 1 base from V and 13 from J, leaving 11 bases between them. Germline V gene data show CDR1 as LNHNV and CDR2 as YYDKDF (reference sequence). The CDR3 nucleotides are TGTGCCACCAGCAGAGGGGGGACTCGACAGTTCTTC. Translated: CATSRGGTRQFF.

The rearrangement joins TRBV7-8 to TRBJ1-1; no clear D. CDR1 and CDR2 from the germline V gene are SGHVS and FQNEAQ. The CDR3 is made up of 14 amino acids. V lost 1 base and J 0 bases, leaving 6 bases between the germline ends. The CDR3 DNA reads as TGTGCCAGCAGCTTAGATTTAATGAACACTGAAGCTTTCTTT. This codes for CASSLDLMNTEAFF.

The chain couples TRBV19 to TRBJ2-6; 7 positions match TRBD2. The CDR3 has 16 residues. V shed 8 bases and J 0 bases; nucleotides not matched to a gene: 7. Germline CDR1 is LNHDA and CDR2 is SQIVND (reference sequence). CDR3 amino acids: CASQSGGTSGANVLTF. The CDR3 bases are TGTGCCAGTCAGTCCGGGGGGACCTCTGGGGCCAACGTCCTGACTTTC.

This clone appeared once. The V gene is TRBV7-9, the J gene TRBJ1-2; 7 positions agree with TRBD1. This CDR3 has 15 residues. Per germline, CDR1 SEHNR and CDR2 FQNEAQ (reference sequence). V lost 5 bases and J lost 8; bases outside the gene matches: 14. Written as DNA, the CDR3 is TGTGCCAGCAGCACAAGACAGGGCGCGAGGGACGGCTACACCTTC. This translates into CASSTRQGARDGYTF.

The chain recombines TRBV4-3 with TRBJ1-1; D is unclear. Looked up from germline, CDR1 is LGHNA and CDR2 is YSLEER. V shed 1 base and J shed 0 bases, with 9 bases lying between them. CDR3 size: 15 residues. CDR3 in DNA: TGCGCCAGCAGCCAAGGGCCGAATGTGAACACTGAAGCTTTCTTT. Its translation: CASSQGPNVNTEAFF.

The DNA of the CDR3 is TGTGCCATCAGTGAAGGTCGGGGGAGGAGCTCCTACGAGCAGTACTTC. This encodes CAISEGRGRSSYEQYF. The V and J genes are TRBV10-3 and TRBJ2-7; D might be TRBD2 (6 bases). Trimming pared 3 bases from V and 0 bases from J, leaving 15 bases between. CDR1 is ENHRY and CDR2 is SYGVKD in the germline V gene. This CDR3 contains 16 residues.

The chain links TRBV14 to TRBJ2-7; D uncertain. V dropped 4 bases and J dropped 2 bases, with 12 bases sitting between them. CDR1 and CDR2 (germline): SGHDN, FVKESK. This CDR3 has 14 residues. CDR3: CASSLTLPPYEQYF. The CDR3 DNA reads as TGTGCCAGCAGCCTAACTCTCCCCCCCTACGAGCAGTACTTC.

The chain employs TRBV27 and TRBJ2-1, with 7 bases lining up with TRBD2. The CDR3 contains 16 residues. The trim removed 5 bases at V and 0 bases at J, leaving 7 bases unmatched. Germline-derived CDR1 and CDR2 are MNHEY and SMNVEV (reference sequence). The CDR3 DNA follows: TGTGCCAGCAGTCACACAGCGGGACGCTCCTACAATGAGCAGTTCTTC. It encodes CASSHTAGRSYNEQFF.

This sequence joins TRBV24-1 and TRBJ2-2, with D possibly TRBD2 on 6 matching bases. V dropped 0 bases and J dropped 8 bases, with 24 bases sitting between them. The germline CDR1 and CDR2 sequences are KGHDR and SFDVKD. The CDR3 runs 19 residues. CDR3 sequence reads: CATSDLVTGGGVRIGELFF. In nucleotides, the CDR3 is TGTGCCACCAGTGATTTGGTAACCGGGGGAGGAGTCCGCATTGGGGAGCTGTTTTTT.

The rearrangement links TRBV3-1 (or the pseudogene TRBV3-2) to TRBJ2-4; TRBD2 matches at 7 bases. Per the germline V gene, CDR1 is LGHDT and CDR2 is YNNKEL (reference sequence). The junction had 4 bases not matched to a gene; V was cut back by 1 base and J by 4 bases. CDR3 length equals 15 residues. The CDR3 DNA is TGTGCCAGCAGCCAAGTTGAGCGGGGAAAAAACATTCAGTACTTC. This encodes CASSQVERGKNIQYF.

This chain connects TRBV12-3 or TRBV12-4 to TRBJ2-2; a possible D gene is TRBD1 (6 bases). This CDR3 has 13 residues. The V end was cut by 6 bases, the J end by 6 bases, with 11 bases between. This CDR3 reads CASRDSPAGELFF. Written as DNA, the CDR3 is TGTGCCAGCAGGGACAGTCCGGCCGGGGAGCTGTTTTTT.

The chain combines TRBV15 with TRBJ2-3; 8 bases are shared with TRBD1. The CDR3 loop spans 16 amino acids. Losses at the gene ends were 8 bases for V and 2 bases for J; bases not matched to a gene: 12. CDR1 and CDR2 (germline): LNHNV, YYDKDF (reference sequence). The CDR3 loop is CATRGGQDLLTDTQYF. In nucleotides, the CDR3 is TGTGCCACCCGAGGGGGACAGGACCTCCTCACAGATACGCAGTATTTT.